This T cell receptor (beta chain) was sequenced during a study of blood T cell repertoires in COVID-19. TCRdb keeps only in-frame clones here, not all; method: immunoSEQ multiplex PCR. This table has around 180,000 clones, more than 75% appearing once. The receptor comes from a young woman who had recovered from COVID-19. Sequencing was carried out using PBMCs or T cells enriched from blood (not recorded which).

The CDR3 coding sequence is TGTGCCAGCAGTATACGGGAAGGACAGGGGGCTGAAAAACTGTTTTTT. Its translation: CASSIREGQGAEKLFF. The chain has TRBV2 and TRBJ1-4, with 11 bases aligning to TRBD1. The length of the CDR3 is 16 residues. The ends lost 5 bases at V and 7 bases at J; junction bases unmatched: 9. Germline V lookup: CDR1 SNHLY, CDR2 FYNNEI. The entire variable domain, with the rest obtained from reference TRBV2 and TRBJ1-4, is as follows: EPEVTQTPSHQVTQMGQEVILRCVPISNHLYFYWYRQILGQKVEFLVSFYNNEISEKSEIFDDQFSVERPDGSNFTLKIRSTKLEDSAMYFCASSIREGQGAEKLFFGSGTQLSVL.